Presented here are 4 T cell receptor beta chains from one specimen sequenced in a study (dated by TCRdb to between 2015 and 2016). The method behind the library was 5' RACE. Sequencing took place on an Illumina MiSeq. TCRdb ran its own pipeline on the public reads, namely fastp trimming at Q25 and MiXCR clone calling, and kept in-frame beta chains. Rows with a matching CDR3 protein are joined into one entry that keeps the most common DNA and genes. Counted in this sample were tens of thousands of distinct CDR3 sequences; roughly 28% of them appeared once. The ten largest clones take up 2% to 2.5% of the sample. Sample: naive CD4+ T cells sorted from blood. The cell subset or site label of this sample denotes: naive CD4+ T cells, CD4+CD45RA+CD25-. The source is a female donor with breast cancer.

The chain couples TRBV7-3 to TRBJ2-1; 7 bases match TRBD2. V lost 3 bases, J lost 6 bases, and 8 bases stayed unmatched. Germline CDR1 reads SGHTA; CDR2 reads FQGTGA. This CDR3 is 15 amino acids long. In DNA form, the CDR3 reads TGTGCCAGCAGCTTTGAATTGGGAGGGAGCAATGAGCAGTTCTTC. Translating gives CASSFELGGSNEQFF.

In its sample, this clonotype was seen once. One end of the junction is discordant with germline, which a read error may explain. CDR3 in amino acids: CSARSGTDNFGYTF. In DNA form, the CDR3 reads TGCAGTGCTAGATCCGGGACAGATAACTTTGGCTACACCTTC. The chain uses TRBV20-1 and TRBJ1-2; TRBD1 agrees at 7 bases. Germline lookup yields CDR1 DFQATT and CDR2 SNEGSKA (reference sequence). The CDR3 is made up of 14 amino acids.

About this clonotype itself: Being one base from a much bigger clone, this may be a read error. The rearrangement joins TRBV15 to TRBJ2-6; no definite D call. The CDR3 consists of 15 residues. The germline CDR1 and CDR2 sequences are LNHNV and YYDKDF (reference sequence). CDR3 sequence (DNA): TGTGCCGCCAGCAGAGATAGATCTGGGGCCAACGTCCTGACTTTC. It yields the protein CAASRDRSGANVLTF.

This clonotype turned up a few times. The V call is TRBV6-1, the J call TRBJ2-3; no firm D call. V shed 7 bases and J shed 9 bases, with 14 bases lying between them. Germline V gene lookup returns CDR1 MNHNS and CDR2 SASEGT. The CDR3 consists of 12 residues. In DNA form, the CDR3 reads TGTGCCAGCAACCAAATCGCCGGAACGCAGTATTTT. This codes for CASNQIAGTQYF.